This T cell receptor (beta chain) was recorded in a study of PD-1 blockade in classical Hodgkin lymphoma. Study information: The study gave patients nivolumab 3 mg/kg intravenously every 2 weeks.

Study observations and caveats: Patients who initiated nivolumab within 1 year of ASCT were excluded.

Every patient relapsed after autologous stem cell transplantation, and brentuximab vedotin exposure varied. Relapsed/refractory classical Hodgkin lymphoma patients had complete, partial or progressive responses. Clones were sequenced by immunoSEQ multiplex PCR, and TCRdb holds only the in-frame ones, with some missing. The repertoire holds about 43,000 clones, with 73% as singletons. CDR3 length: 15 residues. Germline loops: CDR1 SGDLS, CDR2 YYNGEE. V gave up 3 bases and J gave up 3 bases, with 15 bases separating them. This clone has just a few counts. The antigen remains unidentified. Material: peripheral blood mononuclear cells (PBMCs), obtained at baseline. The sequence was obtained from a human donor with classical Hodgkin lymphoma. This chain uses TRBV9 with TRBJ1-2, with D possibly matching TRBD1 (5 bases). The CDR3 region has the DNA TGTGCCAGCAGCGACCCATTGGGACGCTACTATGGCTACACCTTC. Translating it yields CASSDPLGRYYGYTF.